This T cell receptor beta chain was identified during a study of radiotherapy plus CTLA-4 blockade in lung cancer (dated by TCRdb to about 2018). For the wider study: Among the enrolled patients, about 19% had an objective response, and around 31% reached disease control.

As concerns this clone: Its binding antigen is unknown. Base qualities are not at hand, and no much larger clone is one base apart.

V is shortened by 4 bases, J by 0 bases, and the region joining them spans 8 bases. The CDR3 measures 14 amino acids from cysteine to phenylalanine. Only the CDR3 DNA is retained, 42 bases long and in frame from the first base. The CDR1 and CDR2 encoded by the germline V gene are SGHTA and FQGNSA. The method behind the library was the immunoSEQ multiplex PCR assay. As stored in TCRdb, this immuneACCESS dataset retains in-frame rearrangements with V and J assigned. A fraction of the clones does not appear; measured against another copy, unresolved V genes explain less than half of the discrepancy, and the remainder lacks a known reason. This sample has some 73,000 clones in its table, and around 78% of those were observed once. Clones ranked in the top ten supply 20% to 25% of the sample. The study tested focal radiation therapy combined with CTLA-4 blockade (ipilimumab) in patients with chemo-refractory metastatic non-small-cell lung cancer.

What the research found in general, with its limitations: The strongest predictors of response, as reported, were early dynamic changes in blood T cell clones along with a rise in serum interferon-beta after radiation. After treatment with radiotherapy and ipilimumab, TCR clones that originated in tumors expanded in peripheral blood.

The specimen comprised peripheral blood, sampled from a patient treated with radiotherapy plus ipilimumab. This TCR was sampled from a human donor with non-small cell lung cancer whose response to radiotherapy plus ipilimumab could not be evaluated. Some clones in this sample may be carry-over from other donors' samples. The chain was built from TRBV7-2 and TRBJ2-3, with no confidently assigned D gene. The sequenced DNA: TGTGCCAGCAGCTCGCGCTCAAGCACAGATACGCAGTATTTT. It translates to CASSSRSSTDTQYF.